A selection of T cell receptor beta chains follows, all from one sample in a study of metastatic and nonmetastatic thyroid tumors. TCRdb re-called the PCR reads via MiXCR. The sample holds about 12,000 clones, 24% seen once. Material: blood. These receptors all stem from a male donor with papillary thyroid cancer or a benign thyroid nodule (not recorded which). Some clones in this sample may be carry-over from other donors' samples. CDR3s include the opening cysteine and the closing phenylalanine or tryptophan. Each record gives: clone size, D gene, V gene, J gene, CDR3 DNA, CDR3 protein. D genes are given only for firm matches. The size field is filled for only some rows; it gives once, few, many or a size class.

>.|.|TRBV10-1|TRBJ1-2
TGCGCCAGCAGTGAGTCGGTGGAGGGCTACCATGGCTACACCTTC
CASSESVEGYHGYTF
>medium-sized|TRBD2|TRBV6-1|TRBJ2-3
TGTGCCAGCAGTCTTGTAGCGGGAGGAGGCACAGATACGCAGTATTTT
CASSLVAGGGTDTQYF
>.|.|TRBV10-1|TRBJ2-3
TGCGCCAGCAGTGAGTCCCAGGCGACCACAGATACGCAGTATTTT
CASSESQATTDTQYF
>few|.|TRBV30|TRBJ2-5
TGTGCCTGGAGAAGACGGATCCAAGAGACCCAGTACTTC
CAWRRRIQETQYF
>.|.|TRBV6-2/TRBV6-3|TRBJ2-7
TGTGCCAGCAGTTACCCGACAGGCCGCTCCTACGAGCAGTACTTC
CASSYPTGRSYEQYF
>.|.|TRBV6-9|TRBJ2-7
TGTGCCAGCAGTTACGGACAGACGGGCTACGAGCAGTACTTC
CASSYGQTGYEQYF
>.|.|TRBV24-1|TRBJ1-6
TGTGCCACCAGTGATAATCTATATAATTCACCCCTCCACTTT
CATSDNLYNSPLHF
>many|.|TRBV6-5|TRBJ2-1
TGTGCCAGCAGTTATAACGGGGCATACAATGAGCAGTTCTTC
CASSYNGAYNEQFF
>.|.|TRBV6-2/TRBV6-3|TRBJ2-3
TGTGCCAGCAGTTACAAAGCGGAGGGGTCAGGTACGCAGTATTTT
CASSYKAEGSGTQYF
>few|.|TRBV6-1|TRBJ2-3
TGTGCCAGCAGTGAAGTCCTCGGACTCTTAACAGATACGCAGTATTTT
CASSEVLGLLTDTQYF
>.|TRBD2|TRBV9|TRBJ2-7
TGTGCCAGCAGCGTAGATCCAGCGGGGACCTACGAGCAGTACTTC
CASSVDPAGTYEQYF
>few|.|TRBV6-1|TRBJ1-2
TGTGCCAGCGGTCCGGGCCCCAACTATGGCTACACCTTC
CASGPGPNYGYTF
>.|.|TRBV2|TRBJ2-7
TGTGCCAGCAGTGAAGCGGCAGGAGACTCCTACGAGCAGTACTTC
CASSEAAGDSYEQYF
>medium-sized|.|TRBV27|TRBJ2-7
TGTGCCAGCACCTCCATCTACGAGCAGTACTTC
CASTSIYEQYF
>.|.|TRBV9|TRBJ2-7
TGTGCCAGCAGCGTAGCCCCCTCGACAGGAGCGGACGAGCAGTACTTC
CASSVAPSTGADEQYF
>few|.|TRBV6-2/TRBV6-3|TRBJ2-7
TGTGCCAGCAGTTACTCCTTCTTGGTAGGGAGGACCTACGAGCAGTACTTC
CASSYSFLVGRTYEQYF
>few|TRBD2|TRBV6-4|TRBJ2-3
TGTGCCAGCAGTGAAGAGCGGGAGGGGAGTAAAGATACGCAGTATTTT
CASSEEREGSKDTQYF
>.|.|TRBV14|TRBJ2-7
TGTGCCAGCAGCTTACAAGTCGGCAGTGCGAGCGAGCAGTACTTC
CASSLQVGSASEQYF
>.|TRBD1|TRBV6-1|TRBJ1-1
TGTGCCAGCAGTGAAGCCCTGACAAGACAGGGGGCTCGTGCTTTCTTT
CASSEALTRQGARAFF
>.|TRBD1|TRBV4-2|TRBJ1-4
TGTGCCACCAGCAGGGACAGAACTAATGAAAAACTGTTTTTT
CATSRDRTNEKLFF
>.|TRBD2|TRBV3-1|TRBJ2-7
TGTGCCAGCAGCCCCCGCCTAGCGGGAGGGCCTCGTGAGCAGTACTTC
CASSPRLAGGPREQYF
>many|.|TRBV2|TRBJ2-2
TGTGCCTCCGCTGGGCTAGATAGCACCGGGGAGCTGTTTTTT
CASAGLDSTGELFF
>.|.|TRBV10-3|TRBJ2-5
TGTGCCATCAGTGGAGCGGAAGGCGAGACCCAGTACTTC
CAISGAEGETQYF
>once|.|TRBV5-1|TRBJ2-3
TGCGCCAGCAGCTTGGCAGCAGATACGCAGTATTTT
CASSLAADTQYF
>few|TRBD1|TRBV28|TRBJ2-5
TGTGCCAGCAGTTTTCGGACAGGGGGTACGCAAGAGACCCAGTACTTC
CASSFRTGGTQETQYF
>.|.|TRBV6-4|TRBJ2-2
TGTGCCAGCAGTGACTCGGGGGCGCACACCGGGGAGCTGTTTTTT
CASSDSGAHTGELFF
>few|.|TRBV15|TRBJ1-5
TGTGCCACCAGCAGTGGAGGGGGAGGTCAGCCCCAGCATTTT
CATSSGGGGQPQHF
>few|.|TRBV6-2/TRBV6-3|TRBJ2-2
TGTGCCAGCAGTTACTCGATTCAACAGGGAAAGACCGGGGAGCTGTTTTTT
CASSYSIQQGKTGELFF
>few|TRBD2|TRBV25-1|TRBJ2-1
TGTGCCAGCAGTGGTTCCCTGGGTAGCGGGAGAGCTTCCTACAATGAGCAGTTCTTC
CASSGSLGSGRASYNEQFF
>many|.|TRBV11-3|TRBJ2-3
TGTGCCAGCAGCTTAGAGGGCAGGAGCACAGATACGCAGTATTTT
CASSLEGRSTDTQYF
>.|TRBD1|TRBV6-2/TRBV6-3|TRBJ1-1
TGTGCCAGCAGTTACCAGGGGGCGAACACTGAAGCTTTCTTT
CASSYQGANTEAFF
>few|.|TRBV24-1|TRBJ2-7
TGTGCCACCAGCGATGGGGTCTACGAGAAGTACTTC
CATSDGVYEKYF
>few|TRBD2|TRBV6-1|TRBJ2-2
TGTGCCAGCAGGCTAGCGGGAGGGCAGAACGGGGAGCTGTTTTTT
CASRLAGGQNGELFF
>many|.|TRBV19|TRBJ1-4
TGTGCCAGTAGTATCTTCAGCACAACTAATGAAAAACTGTTTTTT
CASSIFSTTNEKLFF
>many|TRBD1|TRBV6-1|TRBJ2-7
TGTGCCAGCAGTTGGGGACAGGGGGTAGGCGAGCAGTACTTC
CASSWGQGVGEQYF
>.|.|TRBV6-1|TRBJ1-1
TGTGCCAGCAGTGAATTTATGGGGGGGCTCATGAACACTGAAGCTTTCTTT
CASSEFMGGLMNTEAFF
>medium-sized|TRBD2|TRBV20-1|TRBJ2-7
TGCAGTGCTAGAGATTCGCGGGAGGGATTGTACGAGCAGTACTTC
CSARDSREGLYEQYF
>many|TRBD2|TRBV5-6|TRBJ2-3
TGTGCCAGCAGCTCCGTGGAAGCGGGGGGAGATACGCAGTATTTT
CASSSVEAGGDTQYF
>few|.|TRBV28|TRBJ1-4
TGTGCCAGCAGTCCGCCGAGGGGAAAACTGTTTTTT
CASSPPRGKLFF
>.|.|TRBV30|TRBJ2-7
TGTGCCTGGAGAGGCCCCGGTTACGAGCAGTACTTC
CAWRGPGYEQYF
>few|TRBD2|TRBV24-1|TRBJ2-1
TGTGCCACCAGTGGTCGGGGAGGGAGGTCCTACAATGAGCAGTTCTTC
CATSGRGGRSYNEQFF
>.|.|TRBV6-1|TRBJ2-5
TGTGCCAGCAGGGCCCCCCAGGGCAGTGGTGGGTTTGGGGAGACCCAGTACTTC
CASRAPQGSGGFGETQYF
>few|.|TRBV28|TRBJ2-1
TGTGCCAGCACATTAACAGGGTCCTACAATGAGCAGTTCTTC
CASTLTGSYNEQFF
>few|.|TRBV6-1|TRBJ2-1
TGTGCCAGCAGTGGACGGTTCAATGAGCAGTTCTTC
CASSGRFNEQFF
>few|.|TRBV29-1|TRBJ2-2
TGCAGCGTTGAGGGCGCCGGGGAGCTGTTTTTT
CSVEGAGELFF
>.|.|TRBV10-2|TRBJ1-1
TGCGCCAGCAGTGAGACGTGGGGGACACCCACTGAAGCTTTCTTT
CASSETWGTPTEAFF
>few|TRBD1|TRBV6-1|TRBJ2-7
TGTGCCAGCAGCCGGGGACAGGTCACTAACGAGCAGTACTTC
CASSRGQVTNEQYF
>few|TRBD1|TRBV28|TRBJ2-1
TGTGCCAGCAGTTTATTCAGGGGGCGGCATGAGCAGTTCTTC
CASSLFRGRHEQFF
>.|.|TRBV4-1|TRBJ2-1
TGCGCCAGCAGCCCCCGACTAGTTGAAGAGCAGTTCTTC
CASSPRLVEEQFF
>.|.|TRBV19|TRBJ2-3
TGTGCCAGTAGTATAGGCAGGGGCCCAGATACGCAGTATTTT
CASSIGRGPDTQYF
>.|TRBD2|TRBV6-5|TRBJ2-7
TGTGCCAGCAGCCAATATAACTTGAGACTAGCGGGTTTGAACGAGCAGTACTTC
CASSQYNLRLAGLNEQYF
>.|TRBD1|TRBV27|TRBJ2-1
TGTGCCAGCAGTCCTCGACAGGGGGTCTACAATGAGCAGTTCTTC
CASSPRQGVYNEQFF